The T cell receptor (beta chain) described here comes from a study of T cell repertoires in ileal Crohn's disease. Study-wide background: M6 samples are neoterminal ileum biopsies from postoperative colonoscopy.

CDR1 is SNHLY, CDR2 FYNNEI, per germline. The V and J ends lost 8 bases and 9 bases, in that order; junction bases with no gene match: 6. The CDR3 is 14 amino acids. Repertoires were generated with immunoSEQ multiplex PCR, while TCRdb's copy carries only in-frame clones and drops some. This table holds fewer than 13,000 clones, roughly 80% found once. Described time point: neoterminal ileum biopsy at postoperative endoscopy, about 6 months after surgery. Included were adult ileal or ileocolonic Crohn's patients indicated for ileocolonic resection. Remarks on this clone: Its antigen is still unknown.

Study-level findings and limits: Clonal expansions were more frequent in active smokers than non-smokers at surgery.

The chain couples TRBV2 to TRBJ2-1, with 14 bases lining up with TRBD2. The TCR comes from an adult with Crohn's disease. Sequenced sample: ileal tissue. The CDR3 DNA sequence: TGTGCCAGCCTGACGGGACTAGCGGGAGTTGAGCAGTTCTTC. Its protein product is CASLTGLAGVEQFF.